These 24 T cell receptor beta chains were all obtained from the same sample, sequenced in a study of tumor and adjacent non-tumor tissue in lung cancer. No cell sorting was done before RNA was extracted from the tissue. This non-tumor lung sample came from over 3 cm beyond the tumor edge. A modified ARM-PCR protocol with three rounds of nested PCR amplified TCRbeta. TCRdb ran MiXCR on the multiplex PCR reads and lists one entry per CDR3 protein. The sample has about 67,000 distinct CDR3 sequences, approximately 73% seen once. The sequenced sample consisted of distant non-tumor lung tissue. The source is a man aged 55-75 years with non-small cell lung cancer.

Turning to this clonotype: The germline gene is not matched at one end of the junction; a read error may be the cause. The gene calls are TRBV5-5 and TRBJ2-1, with 8 bases identical to TRBD2. The germline V gene has CDR1 SGHKS and CDR2 YYEKEE (reference sequence). CDR3 length: 14 residues. The CDR3 region has the DNA TGTGCCAGCAGCATGGTCGGGAGGGCCAATGACCAGTTCTTC. It is translated as CASSMVGRANDQFF.

This clonotype was seen ten or more times. The J gene is TRBJ2-1, the V gene TRBV11-2; no reliable D call. The V end was cut by 1 base, the J end by 6 bases, with 10 bases between. Germline V gene lookup returns CDR1 SGHAT and CDR2 FQNNGV. The CDR3 spans 14 residues. The CDR3 region is CASSLVGGTNEQFF. CDR3 bases: TGTGCCAGCAGCTTAGTTGGCGGAACCAATGAGCAGTTCTTC.

Note on this clonotype: As the CDR3 is not closed by the conserved phenylalanine or tryptophan, this likely results from a read error. CDR3 sequence reads: CASSQAGTYEQYL. For the CDR3, the DNA is TGTGCCAGTAGCCAGGCAGGGACCTACGAGCAGTACCTC. V and J are TRBV6-6 and TRBJ2-7; D might be TRBD1 (5 bases). Trimming shortened V by 9 bases and J by 2 bases, and 14 bases separated the two germline ends. The CDR3 is 13 amino acids. Looked up from germline, CDR1 is MNHNY and CDR2 is SVGAGI (reference sequence).

In its sample, this clonotype was seen once. The V call is TRBV11-1, the J call TRBJ2-1; 7 bases fit TRBD2. The germline V gene has CDR1 SGHAT and CDR2 FQDESV (reference sequence). The CDR3 is 16 amino acids. The CDR3 is CTSSLGILAGYNEQFF. The CDR3 bases are TGTACTAGCAGCTTAGGTATATTAGCGGGCTACAATGAGCAGTTCTTC.

Comments on this clonotype: The CDR3 carries no conserved terminal phenylalanine or tryptophan, so it likely arises from a read error. The limits of the CDR3 on the DNA are not certain, so only TCRdb's listed CDR3 is given. V is TRBV5-4 and J is TRBJ2-7; the DNA was not used to check the table's D call, TRBD2. Germline V gene data show CDR1 as SGHNT and CDR2 as YYREEE (reference sequence). The CDR3 region is 15 residues in length, termini included. The CDR3 is CASSLEVAGAYEQYS.

Comment on this clonotype: Mismatch with germline at one junction end may stem from a read error. The rearrangement joins TRBV6-2 or TRBV6-3 to TRBJ2-7, with D possibly matching TRBD2 (6 bases). CDR1 is MNHEY and CDR2 is SVGEGT in the germline V gene. The CDR3 is 15 amino acids. The CDR3 nucleotides are TGTGTCAGCAGTGGCCGATTCGGGAGACAGTACGAGCAATACTTC. Translated, it gives CVSSGRFGRQYEQYF.

The genes are TRBV28 and TRBJ1-2, with D maybe TRBD1 (5 bases). The CDR3 is 14 residues long. Trimming took off 9 bases at V and 6 bases at J, with 20 bases between the two ends. Germline CDR1 reads MDHEN; CDR2 reads SYDVKM. DNA of the CDR3: TGTGCCAGAGGTCCACTGGGGACCAAAAATGGCTACACCTTC. Residues: CARGPLGTKNGYTF.

As concerns this clonotype: One junction end disagrees with the germline gene, perhaps due to a read error. This rearrangement joins TRBV11-2 to TRBJ2-7; a weak D match, TRBD1 (5 bases). Germline loops: CDR1 SGHAT, CDR2 FQNNGV. This CDR3 is built from 13 residues. The CDR3 protein is CANSLETGAEQYF. In nucleotides, the CDR3 is TGTGCCAACAGCTTGGAAACAGGAGCCGAGCAGTACTTC.

A note on this clonotype: A much larger clonotype is one base distant, so this may be a read error. The chain links TRBV28 to TRBJ1-4; D is ambiguous. Germline V lookup: CDR1 MDHEN, CDR2 SYDVKM. The CDR3 is 14 residues long. The V and J ends lost 5 bases and 2 bases respectively, with 9 bases between them. The CDR3 coding sequence is TGTGCCAGCAGTATCGGAGATACTAATGAAAAACTGTTTTTT. The encoded protein is CASSIGDTNEKLFF.

This clonotype was picked up many times. A much larger clone lies a single base off, so this may be a read error. The rearrangement links TRBV6-5 to TRBJ1-1; a possible D gene is TRBD1 (5 bases). This CDR3 has 14 amino acids. CDR1 and CDR2 (germline): MNHEY, SVGAGI. CDR3 protein: CAGSTSTENTEAFF. The CDR3 DNA is TGTGCCGGCAGTACTTCGACAGAGAACACTGAAGCTTTCTTT.

For this clonotype: This could be a read error, since a much larger clone is one nucleotide away. The genes are TRBV28 and TRBJ1-5, with D possibly being TRBD1 (5 bases). Germline lookup yields CDR1 MDHEN and CDR2 SYDVKM. The CDR3 has 15 residues. As DNA, the CDR3 is TGTGCCAGCAGTTGGGCGAGGGGAAGCAATCGGCCCCAGCATTTT. Protein sequence: CASSWARGSNRPQHF. The complete variable domain, with remaining parts taken from reference TRBV28 and TRBJ1-5, reads DVKVTQSSRYLVKRTGEKVFLECVQDMDHENMFWYRQDPGLGLRLIYFSYDVKMKEKGDIPEGYSVSREKKERFSLILESASTNQTSMYLCASSWARGSNRPQHFGDGTRLSIL.

This clonotype was found once. The junction does not match germline at one end; this may be a read error. V usage is TRBV14 and J usage is TRBJ2-1; D uncertain. The CDR3 covers 13 residues. Germline lookup yields CDR1 SGHDN and CDR2 FVKESK. The CDR3 sequence is CVSNLGPSTEQFF. The CDR3 region has the DNA TGTGTCAGCAACCTTGGCCCCTCCACCGAGCAGTTCTTC. Full variable domain (outside the CDR3, taken from reference TRBV14 and TRBJ2-1): EAGVTQFPSHSVIEKGQTVTLRCDPISGHDNLYWYRRVMGKEIKFLLHFVKESKQDESGMPNNRFLAERTGGTYSTLKVQPAELEDSGVYFCVSNLGPSTEQFFGPGTRLTVL.

Concerning this clonotype: The junction differs from germline at one of its ends, possibly a read error. The chain employs TRBV29-1 and TRBJ2-1; the match to TRBD2 covers 7 bases. The CDR3 extends over 13 amino acids. Germline-derived CDR1 and CDR2 are SQVTM and ANQGSEA. The CDR3 loop is CITGGDEHNEQFF. The CDR3 nucleotides read TGCATAACTGGGGGGGATGAACACAACGAGCAGTTCTTC.

Details on this clonotype: One end of the junction is discordant with germline, which a read error may explain. This chain links TRBV29-1 with TRBJ2-7, with 9 bases lining up with TRBD1. Germline lookup yields CDR1 SQVTM and CDR2 ANQGSEA. CDR3 length: 15 amino acids. The CDR3 reads CSTTRGGQGSHERYF. CDR3 coding DNA: TGCAGCACAACAAGGGGGGGACAGGGTTCCCATGAGCGGTACTTC.

This chain uses TRBV20-1 with TRBJ2-1; 10 nucleotides line up with TRBD2. From germline, CDR1 is DFQATT and CDR2 SNEGSKA (reference sequence). This CDR3 spans 14 amino acids. V dropped 6 bases and J dropped 9; count of bases not matched to a gene: 11. The CDR3 DNA follows: TGCAGTGCCGAGAGAGCGGGAGGGCCACTTGAGCAGTTCTTC. This codes for CSAERAGGPLEQFF.

Regarding this clonotype: Here the CDR3 omits its conserved ending phenylalanine or tryptophan, so a read error is the likely source. The chain recombines TRBV4-1 with TRBJ2-5, with D maybe TRBD2 (5 bases). CDR1 and CDR2 from the germline V gene are MGHRA and YSYEKL. Trimming pared 1 base from V and 2 bases from J, leaving 14 bases between. The CDR3 totals 16 residues. CDR3 DNA sequence: TGCGCCAGCAGCCAAGGGCGGGCATGGGGTCAAGAGACCCAGTACTTA. Its protein is CASSQGRAWGQETQYL.

The chain uses TRBV4-1 and TRBJ1-1, with D unclear. Trimming removed 9 bases at V and 5 bases at J, with 19 bases between. This CDR3 region has 14 residues. Germline V CDR1 and CDR2: MGHRA, YSYEKL. In DNA form, the CDR3 reads TGCGCCAGGACCGGACCTTTAAGGGTGACTGAAGCTTTCTTT. Protein sequence: CARTGPLRVTEAFF.

V usage is TRBV29-1 and J usage is TRBJ2-7; D tentatively reads TRBD1 or TRBD2 (6 bases each). Trimming took off 7 bases at V and 7 bases at J, with 26 bases between the two ends. The CDR3 length is 15 residues. Germline CDR1 is SQVTM and CDR2 is ANQGSEA. CDR3 loop: CSATRGEQGSHEQYF. DNA for the CDR3: TGCAGCGCAACAAGGGGGGAACAGGGCTCCCATGAGCAGTACTTC.

This clonotype appeared a few times. The V call is TRBV29-1, the J call TRBJ2-6; D possibly corresponds to TRBD1 (5 bases). CDR1 is SQVTM and CDR2 is ANQGSEA in the germline V gene. V shed 0 bases and J shed 5 bases, with 14 bases lying between them. The CDR3 consists of 16 residues. This chain's CDR3 is CSVEDRVGARANVLTF. CDR3 coding DNA: TGCAGCGTTGAAGATCGTGTAGGGGCTAGGGCCAACGTCCTGACTTTC.

For this clonotype: Relative to the germline gene, one junction end is altered; a read error may explain this. In DNA, the CDR3 is TGTGCCAGCATCTTAGAGGGGGGTGCAACTAATGAAAAACTGTTTTTT. Translated: CASILEGGATNEKLFF. The chain is built from TRBV7-6 and TRBJ1-4; tentatively, D is TRBD1 (6 bases). Germline V gives CDR1 SGHVS, CDR2 FNYEAQ. CDR3 length: 16 residues.

In the case of this clonotype: A junction end diverges from the germline sequence, so it may reflect a read error. J is TRBJ1-2 and V is TRBV6-1; D is perhaps TRBD1 (6 bases). The CDR3 consists of 15 residues. The V gene's germline CDR1 is MNHNS and CDR2 SASEGT. In DNA, the CDR3 is TGTGCCAGCAGTGTCGTAGAAGGGGGAGCCTATGTCTACACCTTC. This translates into CASSVVEGGAYVYTF.

The gene calls are TRBV11-2 and TRBJ1-1, with D unresolved. The germline gives CDR1 SGHAT, CDR2 FQNNGV. The CDR3 has 13 amino acids. With 5 bases removed from V and 0 bases from J, the gap between germline ends came to 7 bases. The CDR3: CASSRRLNTEAFF. The CDR3, as DNA: TGTGCCAGCAGCCGGAGACTGAACACTGAAGCTTTCTTT.

Points on this clonotype: Compared with germline, one end of the junction differs, possibly owing to a read error. The chain couples TRBV12-3 or TRBV12-4 to TRBJ2-7; perhaps D is TRBD1 or TRBD2 (5 bases each). The CDR3 runs 19 residues. The CDR3, as DNA: TGTGCCAGCAGTTTAAGGGGATTGCACCGGGACGGCTCTATCTACAAGCAGTACTTC. Protein sequence: CASSLRGLHRDGSIYKQYF.

To note about this clonotype: One end of the junction fails to match germline, which may point to a read error. V and J are TRBV5-1 and TRBJ2-5, with a weak D call TRBD2 (6 bases). Germline lookup yields CDR1 SGHRS and CDR2 YFSETQ. The CDR3 contains 16 residues. The CDR3 coding sequence is TGTACCAGCAGCTTGCAAACCGGGACTCTCAGGGAGACCCAGTACTTC. Its protein product is CTSSLQTGTLRETQYF.